This TCR beta chain was captured in a study of T cells after yellow fever vaccination. Study-level information: Preparation of the low-cell-number fractions used SMART-Seq v4 Ultra Low Input. Whole-study findings and limits: Clonotypes shared by both compartments, CD4 and CD8, made up a small share.

5'RACE template switching generated TCR cDNA, adding a universal primer site and UMIs. MiXCR, applied by TCRdb to the 5' RACE reads, yields one record per CDR3 protein. The sample holds 400,000 to 650,000 distinct CDR3 sequences, 21% seen once. This clonotype was counted at least ten times. Its antigen is undetermined. The CDR3 covers 14 residues. The germline V gene encodes CDR1 SGHTA and CDR2 FQGNSA. Deletions cut 5 bases from V and 0 bases from J, with 8 bases between. The TCR sequence derives from a man aged 18 to 29 who received the YFV17D yellow fever vaccine. The sequenced sample was PBMCs, obtained 20 to 25 days after the first yellow fever vaccination. The gene calls are TRBV7-2 and TRBJ2-1; unclear D gene. CDR3 protein: CASSLRSSYNEQFF. As DNA, the CDR3 is TGTGCCAGCAGCCTTAGGAGCTCCTACAATGAGCAGTTCTTC. Full variable domain (rest looked up from reference TRBV7-2 and TRBJ2-1): GAGVSQSPSNKVTEKGKDVELRCDPISGHTALYWYRQSLGQGLEFLIYFQGNSAPDKSGLPSDRFSAERTGGSVSTLTIQRTQQEDSAVYLCASSLRSSYNEQFFGPGTRLTVL.